One and the same sample provided the 23 T cell receptor beta chains below, sequenced in a study of identifying expanded T cells in peripheral blood. Some clones are missing from TCRdb's copy, which holds only in-frame ones; the method was immunoSEQ multiplex PCR. The sample includes some 78,000 clones, 70% to 90% seen only once; the top ten take roughly 19%. The source material was blood. Receptor source: a person between 18 and 75 years old in good health.

The V and J genes are TRBV7-2 and TRBJ1-5; no clear D gene. CDR1 is SGHTA and CDR2 is FQGNSA in the germline V gene. This CDR3 has 16 amino acids. The V end lost 1 base, the J end lost 0 bases, and 10 bases lay between the germline ends. CDR3 residues: CASSLGPRDSNQPQHF. In DNA, the CDR3 is TGTGCCAGCAGCTTAGGGCCTCGCGATAGCAATCAGCCCCAGCATTTT.

The chain has TRBV27 and TRBJ2-7; D possibly matches TRBD1 or TRBD2 (5 bases each). CDR1 is MNHEY and CDR2 is SMNVEV in the germline V gene (reference sequence). With 8 bases removed from V and 3 bases from J, the gap between germline ends came to 14 bases. The CDR3 covers 13 residues. In DNA, the CDR3 is TGTGCCAGCGGAACAGGTGGGGGCTACGAGCAGTACTTC. Translating gives CASGTGGGYEQYF.

The chain recombines TRBV5-4 with TRBJ2-5; no reliable D call. CDR1 and CDR2 from the germline V gene are SGHNT and YYREEE (reference sequence). Trimming left V 0 bases short and J 1 base short, with 4 bases between. The CDR3 loop spans 13 amino acids. This CDR3 reads CASSLGSQETQYF. The CDR3 DNA sequence: TGTGCCAGCAGCTTGGGTAGCCAAGAGACCCAGTACTTC.

This chain joins TRBV27 and TRBJ1-5, with 7 bases matching TRBD1. The CDR3 consists of 15 residues. V shed 5 bases and J 6 bases; nucleotides not matched to a gene: 10. Germline V gene lookup returns CDR1 MNHEY and CDR2 SMNVEV (reference sequence). The CDR3 reads CASSPAGQGVQPQHF. Here the CDR3 DNA reads TGTGCCAGCAGTCCCGCCGGGCAGGGGGTTCAGCCCCAGCATTTT.

The V gene is TRBV5-6, the J gene TRBJ1-1; 10 nucleotides line up with TRBD1. The V segment lost 3 bases and the J segment 4 bases; nucleotides outside the gene matches: 12. This CDR3 is built from 17 residues. Per germline, CDR1 SGHDT and CDR2 YYEEEE. The CDR3 bases are TGTGCCAGCAGCTCCGGGACAGGGGAGCTGTGGGTCACTGAAGCTTTCTTT. The encoded protein is CASSSGTGELWVTEAFF.

This clone was seen ten or more times. The chain couples TRBV6-6 to TRBJ2-7, with a weak D call TRBD2 (5 bases). Trimming removed 2 bases at V and 7 bases at J, with 12 bases between. This CDR3 has 13 residues. Germline values: CDR1 MNHNY, CDR2 SVGAGI (reference sequence). The CDR3 nucleotides are TGTGCCAGCAGTTACCCCTCTACGGGGGAGCAGTACTTC. Protein product: CASSYPSTGEQYF.

The rearrangement joins TRBV11-2 to TRBJ1-2, with D perhaps matching TRBD1 (6 bases). CDR1 and CDR2 from the germline V gene are SGHAT and FQNNGV. The V end lost 0 bases, the J end lost 5 bases, and 13 bases lay between the germline ends. CDR3 size: 15 residues. CDR3 region: CASSLDRGKAYGYTF. DNA of the CDR3: TGTGCCAGCAGCTTAGACAGGGGAAAGGCGTATGGCTACACCTTC.

This chain connects TRBV28 to TRBJ2-7, with TRBD1 as a possible D gene (6 bases). V shed 3 bases and J shed 0 bases, with 9 bases lying between them. The CDR3 is made up of 14 amino acids. The germline V gene has CDR1 MDHEN and CDR2 SYDVKM. In DNA, the CDR3 is TGTGCCAGCAGTTTTGGACAGATCTCCTACGAGCAGTACTTC. Translated: CASSFGQISYEQYF.

This clone was recorded once. The rearrangement uses TRBV4-2 and TRBJ1-1; D is uncertain. Between the trimmed V and J ends, which lost 0 bases and 11 bases, there was a span of 13 bases. CDR3 length equals 13 residues. Germline loops: CDR1 LGHNA, CDR2 YNFKEQ. The CDR3 spells CASSQDGNRGAFF. The CDR3 DNA reads as TGTGCCAGCAGCCAAGATGGGAACCGTGGGGCTTTCTTT.

This clone was detected only a few times. This chain joins TRBV7-6 and TRBJ1-6; D is possibly TRBD1 (6 bases). V was pared by 4 bases and J by 5 bases, with 15 bases between. This CDR3 spans 16 amino acids. Germline V gene lookup returns CDR1 SGHVS and CDR2 FNYEAQ. CDR3 in DNA: TGTGCCAGCAGCTCCCCACCGGGACAACATAATTCACCCCTCCACTTT. Residues: CASSSPPGQHNSPLHF. Looking up the rest from reference TRBV7-6 and TRBJ1-6 gives the full variable domain: GAGVSQSPRYKVTKRGQDVALRCDPISGHVSLYWYRQALGQGPEFLTYFNYEAQQDKSGLPNDRFSAERPEGSISTLTIQRTEQRDSAMYRCASSSPPGQHNSPLHFGNGTRLTVT.

The rearrangement links TRBV7-6 to TRBJ2-3; the match to TRBD2 covers 15 bases. Germline CDR1 reads SGHVS; CDR2 reads FNYEAQ. V was pared by 4 bases and J by 2 bases, with 10 bases of the junction left unmatched. The CDR3 runs to 19 residues. This chain's CDR3 is CASSSPRGLAGGVTDTQYF. The CDR3 DNA follows: TGTGCCAGCAGCTCCCCTCGGGGACTAGCGGGGGGAGTCACAGATACGCAGTATTTT.

The chain employs TRBV7-2 and TRBJ2-7; tentatively, D is TRBD1 (5 bases). The CDR3 sequence is 12 residues long. Deletions cut 5 bases from V and 3 bases from J, with 8 bases between. Germline V gene sequence: CDR1 SGHTA, CDR2 FQGNSA. As DNA, the CDR3 is TGTGCCAGCAGCGGGGCCTACTACGAGCAGTACTTC. Translating it yields CASSGAYYEQYF.

This clone was seen once. J is TRBJ2-5 and V is TRBV20-1; the D is unclear. This CDR3 contains 10 residues. The germline CDR1 and CDR2 sequences are DFQATT and SNEGSKA (reference sequence). The V and J ends lost 5 bases and 2 bases respectively, with 3 bases between them. The CDR3 reads CSAGQETQYF. Here the CDR3 DNA reads TGCAGTGCTGGACAAGAGACCCAGTACTTC.

The chain carries TRBV15 and TRBJ2-2; 7 bases are a match to TRBD1. This CDR3 is built from 18 residues. Germline CDR1 is LNHNV and CDR2 is YYDKDF (reference sequence). The ends lost 2 bases at V and 0 bases at J; junction bases unmatched: 9. The CDR3 DNA sequence: TGTGCCACCAGCAGAACGGGACAGAACCCGGCGAACACCGGGGAGCTGTTTTTT. Its translation: CATSRTGQNPANTGELFF.

V is TRBV19 and J is TRBJ1-4, with no clear D. Germline-derived CDR1 and CDR2 are LNHDA and SQIVND (reference sequence). This CDR3 comprises 15 residues. V gave up 0 bases and J gave up 10 bases, with 15 bases separating them. CDR3 sequence: CASSIDHAASGKLFF. The CDR3 DNA follows: TGTGCCAGTAGTATAGATCACGCGGCTAGCGGAAAACTGTTTTTT.

The chain carries TRBV5-1 and TRBJ1-2, with 8 bases identical to TRBD1. Germline assignment: CDR1 SGHRS and CDR2 YFSETQ. The CDR3 totals 14 residues. Trimming took 2 bases from V and 7 from J; bases not matched to a gene: 7. The CDR3 protein is CASSLNRGRAGYTF. The CDR3, as DNA: TGCGCCAGCAGCTTAAACAGGGGGAGGGCTGGCTACACCTTC.

Here the CDR3 DNA reads TGTGCCAGCAGCTCTATTTGGGACAGAAACTACGAGCAGTACTTC. It is translated as CASSSIWDRNYEQYF. The rearrangement joins TRBV11-1 to TRBJ2-7; TRBD1 matches 7 bases. The germline V gene has CDR1 SGHAT and CDR2 FQDESV (reference sequence). The CDR3 sequence is 15 residues long. V shed 4 bases and J 3 bases; nucleotides not matched to a gene: 9.

The CDR3 sequence is CASSQFDRGNQETQYF. CDR3 coding DNA: TGTGCCAGCAGCCAATTCGACAGGGGGAACCAAGAGACCCAGTACTTC. The rearrangement joins TRBV4-2 to TRBJ2-5, with TRBD1 matching 9 bases. CDR1 and CDR2 (germline): LGHNA, YNFKEQ. V shed 2 bases and J 0 bases; nucleotides not matched to a gene: 4. The CDR3 is 16 residues long.

V and J are TRBV28 and TRBJ2-5; D perhaps matches TRBD1 (6 bases). The J call is doubtful: the DNA matches TRBJ2-7 better. CDR3 length: 14 amino acids. CDR1 is MDHEN and CDR2 is SYDVKM in the germline V gene. The CDR3, as DNA: TGTGCCAGCCGAGCAGGGGCCAGAATGTACGAGCAGTACTTC. Its protein is CASRAGARMYEQYF.

The genes are TRBV5-4 and TRBJ1-3; 7 bases fit TRBD1. Germline-derived CDR1 and CDR2 are SGHNT and YYREEE (reference sequence). The CDR3 extends over 14 amino acids. With V trimmed by 4 bases and J by 2 bases, 3 bases remained unmatched. The DNA of the CDR3 is TGTGCCAGCAGCCCAGGGGGTACTGGAAACACCATATATTTT. Residues: CASSPGGTGNTIYF.

The chain employs TRBV5-1 and TRBJ2-7, with 7 bases that match TRBD1. The length of the CDR3 is 16 residues. Germline CDR1 SGHRS, CDR2 YFSETQ. Trimming took 5 bases from V and 6 from J; bases not matched to a gene: 17. CDR3 sequence reads: CASRDVTGSPNGEQYF. CDR3 DNA: TGCGCCAGCAGGGATGTGACAGGGTCCCCCAACGGCGAGCAGTACTTC.

The V gene is TRBV29-1, the J gene TRBJ1-1, with D perhaps TRBD1 (6 bases). V lost 7 bases and J lost 5, with 20 bases in between. Germline V gene sequence: CDR1 SQVTM, CDR2 ANQGSEA. This CDR3 has 14 amino acids. The CDR3 here is CSADRAGAKTEAFF. The CDR3 DNA follows: TGCAGCGCCGACCGGGCGGGGGCGAAGACTGAAGCTTTCTTT.

The rearrangement joins TRBV1 to TRBJ1-6. TRBV1 is an annotated pseudogene. This CDR3 is built from 17 residues. CDR3: CTSSRSDRSSYNSPLHF. CDR3 nucleotides: TGCACCAGCAGCCGTAGCGACCGTAGCTCCTATAATTCACCCCTCCACTTT.